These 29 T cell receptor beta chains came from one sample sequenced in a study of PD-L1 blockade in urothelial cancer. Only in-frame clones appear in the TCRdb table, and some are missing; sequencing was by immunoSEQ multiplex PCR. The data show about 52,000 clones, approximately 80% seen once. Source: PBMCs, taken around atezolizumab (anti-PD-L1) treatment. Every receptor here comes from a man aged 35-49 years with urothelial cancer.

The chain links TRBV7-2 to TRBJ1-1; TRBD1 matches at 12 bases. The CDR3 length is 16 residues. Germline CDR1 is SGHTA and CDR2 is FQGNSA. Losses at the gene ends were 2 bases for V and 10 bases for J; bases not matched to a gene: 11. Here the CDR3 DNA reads TGTGCCAGCAGCTTACTGGGACAGGGGGCTAAGGGCCGAGCTTTCTTT. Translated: CASSLLGQGAKGRAFF.

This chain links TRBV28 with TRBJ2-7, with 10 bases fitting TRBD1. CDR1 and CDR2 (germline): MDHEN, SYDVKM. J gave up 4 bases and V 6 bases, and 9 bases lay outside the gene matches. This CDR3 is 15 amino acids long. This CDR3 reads CASSFPDRGVYEQYF. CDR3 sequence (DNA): TGTGCCAGCAGCTTCCCGGACAGGGGGGTGTACGAGCAGTACTTC.

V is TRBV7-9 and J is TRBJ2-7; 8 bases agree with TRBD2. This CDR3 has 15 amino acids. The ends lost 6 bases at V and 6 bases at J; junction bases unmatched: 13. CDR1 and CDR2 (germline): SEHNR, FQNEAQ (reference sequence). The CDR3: CASRLSTGGPGEQYF. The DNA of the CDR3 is TGTGCCAGCAGGCTTAGCACGGGAGGGCCAGGCGAGCAGTACTTC.

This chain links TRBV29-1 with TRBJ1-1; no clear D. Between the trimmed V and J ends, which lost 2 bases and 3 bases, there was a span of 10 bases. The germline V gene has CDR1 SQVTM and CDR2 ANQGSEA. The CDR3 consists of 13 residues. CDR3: CSVEKGGDTEAFF. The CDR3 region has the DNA TGCAGCGTTGAAAAGGGCGGGGACACTGAAGCTTTCTTT.

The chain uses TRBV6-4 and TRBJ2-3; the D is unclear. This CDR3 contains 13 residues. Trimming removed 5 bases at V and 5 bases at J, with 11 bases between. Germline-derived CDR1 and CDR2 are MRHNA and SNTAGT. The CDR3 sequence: CASSLNGEDTQYF. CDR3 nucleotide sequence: TGTGCCAGCAGTCTTAATGGAGAAGATACGCAGTATTTT.

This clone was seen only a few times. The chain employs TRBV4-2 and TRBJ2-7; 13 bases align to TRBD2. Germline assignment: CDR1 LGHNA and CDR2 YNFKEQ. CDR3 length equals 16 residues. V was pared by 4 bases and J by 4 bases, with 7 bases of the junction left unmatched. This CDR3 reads CASSPTTSGRMYEQYF. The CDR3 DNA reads TGTGCCAGCAGCCCCACGACTAGCGGGAGGATGTACGAGCAGTACTTC.

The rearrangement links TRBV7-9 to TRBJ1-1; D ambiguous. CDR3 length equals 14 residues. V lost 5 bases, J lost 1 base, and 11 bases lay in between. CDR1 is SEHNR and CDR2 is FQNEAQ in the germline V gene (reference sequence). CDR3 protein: CASSPSQANTEAFF. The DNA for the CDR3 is TGTGCCAGCAGCCCGTCGCAAGCGAACACTGAAGCTTTCTTT.

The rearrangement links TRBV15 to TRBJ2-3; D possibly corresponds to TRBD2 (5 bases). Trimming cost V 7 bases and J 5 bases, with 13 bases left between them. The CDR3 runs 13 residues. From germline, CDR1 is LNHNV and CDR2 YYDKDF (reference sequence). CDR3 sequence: CATTRGWVDTQYF. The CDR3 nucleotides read TGTGCCACCACACGCGGGTGGGTAGATACGCAGTATTTT.

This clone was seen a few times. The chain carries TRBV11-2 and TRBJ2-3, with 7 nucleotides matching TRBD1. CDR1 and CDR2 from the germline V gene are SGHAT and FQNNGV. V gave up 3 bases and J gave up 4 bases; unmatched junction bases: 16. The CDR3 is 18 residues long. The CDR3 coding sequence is TGTGCCAGCAGCTTTTCGCTCCGACAGGGAGCTGGGGCAGATACGCAGTATTTT. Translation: CASSFSLRQGAGADTQYF. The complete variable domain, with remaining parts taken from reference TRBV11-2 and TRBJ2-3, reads EAGVAQSPRYKIIEKRQSVAFWCNPISGHATLYWYQQILGQGPKLLIQFQNNGVVDDSQLPKDRFSAERLKGVDSTLKIQPAKLEDSAVYLCASSFSLRQGAGADTQYFGPGTRLTVL.

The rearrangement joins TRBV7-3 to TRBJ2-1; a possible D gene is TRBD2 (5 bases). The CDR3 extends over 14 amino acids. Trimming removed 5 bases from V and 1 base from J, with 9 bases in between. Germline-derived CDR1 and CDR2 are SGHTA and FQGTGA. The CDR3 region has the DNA TGTGCCAGCAGCCCTACTAGTTCCTACAATGAGCAGTTCTTC. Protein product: CASSPTSSYNEQFF.

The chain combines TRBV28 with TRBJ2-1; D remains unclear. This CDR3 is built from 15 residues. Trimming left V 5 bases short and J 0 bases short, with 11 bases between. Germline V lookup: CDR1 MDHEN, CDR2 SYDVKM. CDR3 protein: CASSQSTSSYNEQFF. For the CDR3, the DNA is TGTGCCAGCAGTCAATCGACAAGCTCCTACAATGAGCAGTTCTTC.

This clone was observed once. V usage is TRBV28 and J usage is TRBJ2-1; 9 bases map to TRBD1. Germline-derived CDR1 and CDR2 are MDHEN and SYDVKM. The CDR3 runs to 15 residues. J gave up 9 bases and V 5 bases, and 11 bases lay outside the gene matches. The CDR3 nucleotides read TGTGCCAGCAGTACCACAGGGGGCGGCTCAGGTGAGCAGTTCTTC. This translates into CASSTTGGGSGEQFF. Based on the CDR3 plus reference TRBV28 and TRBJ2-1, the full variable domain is DVKVTQSSRYLVKRTGEKVFLECVQDMDHENMFWYRQDPGLGLRLIYFSYDVKMKEKGDIPEGYSVSREKKERFSLILESASTNQTSMYLCASSTTGGGSGEQFFGPGTRLTVL.

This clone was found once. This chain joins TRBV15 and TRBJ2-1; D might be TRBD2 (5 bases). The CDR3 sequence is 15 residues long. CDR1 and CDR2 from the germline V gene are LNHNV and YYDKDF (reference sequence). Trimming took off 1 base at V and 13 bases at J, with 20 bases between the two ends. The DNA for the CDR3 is TGTGCCACCAGCAGAGTTGGACTTACTACAATGAGACAGTTCTTC. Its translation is CATSRVGLTTMRQFF.

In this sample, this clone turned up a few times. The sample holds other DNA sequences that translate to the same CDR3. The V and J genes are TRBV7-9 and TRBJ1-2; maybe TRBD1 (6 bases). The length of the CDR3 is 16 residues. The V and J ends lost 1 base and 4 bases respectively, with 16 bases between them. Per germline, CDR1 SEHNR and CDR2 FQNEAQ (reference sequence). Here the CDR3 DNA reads TGTGCCAGCAGCTTAGGGACAGCCGGATACCTCTATGGCTACACCTTC. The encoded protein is CASSLGTAGYLYGYTF.

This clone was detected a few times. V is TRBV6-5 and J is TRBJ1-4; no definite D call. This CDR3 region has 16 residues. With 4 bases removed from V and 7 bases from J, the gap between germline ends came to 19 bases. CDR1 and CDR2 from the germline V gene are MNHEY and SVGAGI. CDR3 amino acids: CASSFVKGRGFEKLFF. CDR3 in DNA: TGTGCCAGCAGTTTCGTCAAAGGCAGAGGGTTTGAAAAACTGTTTTTT.

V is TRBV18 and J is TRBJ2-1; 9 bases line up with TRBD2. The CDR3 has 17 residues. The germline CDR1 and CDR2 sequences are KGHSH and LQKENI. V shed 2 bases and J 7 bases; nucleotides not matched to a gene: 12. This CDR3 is CASSPELGGRAENEQFF. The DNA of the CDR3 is TGTGCCAGCTCACCAGAGTTAGGCGGGAGGGCCGAGAATGAGCAGTTCTTC.

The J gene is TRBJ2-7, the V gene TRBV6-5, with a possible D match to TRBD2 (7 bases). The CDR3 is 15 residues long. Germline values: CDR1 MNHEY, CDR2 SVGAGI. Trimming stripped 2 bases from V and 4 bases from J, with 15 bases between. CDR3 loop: CASSYEGGVSYEQYF. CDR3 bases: TGTGCCAGCAGTTACGAGGGGGGGGTTTCTTACGAGCAGTACTTC.

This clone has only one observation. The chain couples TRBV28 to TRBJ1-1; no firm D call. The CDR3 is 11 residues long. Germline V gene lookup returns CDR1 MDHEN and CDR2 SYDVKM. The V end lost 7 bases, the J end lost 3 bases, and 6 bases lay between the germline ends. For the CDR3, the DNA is TGTGCCAGCACCGGGGACACTGAAGCTTTCTTT. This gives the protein CASTGDTEAFF.

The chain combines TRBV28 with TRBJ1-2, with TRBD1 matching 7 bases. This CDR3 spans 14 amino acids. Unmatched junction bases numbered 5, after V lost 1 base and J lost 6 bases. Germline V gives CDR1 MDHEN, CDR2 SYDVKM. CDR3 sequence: CASSLLGGADGYTF. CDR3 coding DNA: TGTGCCAGCAGTTTATTAGGGGGCGCGGATGGCTACACCTTC.

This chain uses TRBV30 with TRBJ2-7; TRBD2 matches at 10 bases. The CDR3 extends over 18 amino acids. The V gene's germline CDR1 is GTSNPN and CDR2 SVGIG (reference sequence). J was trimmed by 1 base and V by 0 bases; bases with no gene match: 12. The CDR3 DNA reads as TGTGCCTGGAGTGTACGTTTTCTAGCGGGAGCCCCATCCTACGAGCAGTACTTC. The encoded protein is CAWSVRFLAGAPSYEQYF. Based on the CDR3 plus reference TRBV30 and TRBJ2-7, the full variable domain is SQTIHQWPATLVQPVGSPLSLECTVEGTSNPNLYWYRQAAGRGLQLLFYSVGIGQISSEVPQNLSASRPQDRQFILSSKKLLLSDSGFYLCAWSVRFLAGAPSYEQYFGPGTRLTVT.

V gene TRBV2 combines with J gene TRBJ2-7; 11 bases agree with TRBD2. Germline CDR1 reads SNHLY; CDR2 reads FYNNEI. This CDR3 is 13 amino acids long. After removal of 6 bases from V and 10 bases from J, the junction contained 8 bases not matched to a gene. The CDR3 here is CASSLASGRSQYF. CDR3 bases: TGTGCCAGCAGCCTGGCTAGCGGGAGGAGCCAGTACTTC.

The CDR3 protein is CASGRSGRETQYF. The CDR3 bases are TGTGCTAGTGGCCGAAGCGGGCGAGAGACCCAGTACTTC. The gene calls are TRBV12-5 and TRBJ2-5; possibly TRBD2 for D (6 bases). Trimming shortened V by 6 bases and J by 4 bases, and 12 bases separated the two germline ends. Germline V lookup: CDR1 LGHNT, CDR2 FRNRAP. CDR3 length equals 13 residues.

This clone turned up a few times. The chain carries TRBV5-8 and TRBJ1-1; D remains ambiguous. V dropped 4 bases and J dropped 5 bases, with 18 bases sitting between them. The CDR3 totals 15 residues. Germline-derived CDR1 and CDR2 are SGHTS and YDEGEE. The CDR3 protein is CASSPRLTGRTEAFF. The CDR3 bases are TGTGCCAGCAGCCCCCGACTGACCGGCCGAACTGAAGCTTTCTTT.

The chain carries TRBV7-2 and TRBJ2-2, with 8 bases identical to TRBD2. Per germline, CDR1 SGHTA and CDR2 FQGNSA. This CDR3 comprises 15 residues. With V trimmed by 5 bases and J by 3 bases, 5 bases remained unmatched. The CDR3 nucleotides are TGTGCCAGCAGCCCTGCAGCGGGAGACACCGGGGAGCTGTTTTTT. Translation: CASSPAAGDTGELFF.

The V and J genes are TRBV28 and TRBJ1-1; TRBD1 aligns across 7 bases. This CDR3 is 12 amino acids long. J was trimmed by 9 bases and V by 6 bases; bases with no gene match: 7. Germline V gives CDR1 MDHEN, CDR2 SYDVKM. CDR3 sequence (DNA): TGTGCCAGCAGGGGGTGGAGGGGGCAAGCTTTCTTT. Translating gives CASRGWRGQAFF.

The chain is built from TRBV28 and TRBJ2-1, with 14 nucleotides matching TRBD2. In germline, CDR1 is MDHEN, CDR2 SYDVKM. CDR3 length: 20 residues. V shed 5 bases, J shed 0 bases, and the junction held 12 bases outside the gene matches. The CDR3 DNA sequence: TGTGCCAGCAGTACCCTACCGGGACTAGCGGGAGCGACCTCCTACAATGAGCAGTTCTTC. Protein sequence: CASSTLPGLAGATSYNEQFF.

The CDR3 reads CASRPDGGGVGTQYF. CDR3 bases: TGTGCCAGCAGGCCCGACGGCGGAGGGGTTGGGACCCAGTACTTC. The V gene is TRBV28, the J gene TRBJ2-5; weak D call: TRBD2 (6 bases). The V end lost 6 bases, the J end lost 7 bases, and 21 bases lay between the germline ends. In germline, CDR1 is MDHEN, CDR2 SYDVKM. CDR3 length equals 15 residues.

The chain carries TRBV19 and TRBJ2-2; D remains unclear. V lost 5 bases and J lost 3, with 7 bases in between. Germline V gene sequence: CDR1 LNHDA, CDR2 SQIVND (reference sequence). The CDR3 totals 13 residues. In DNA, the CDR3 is TGTGCCAGTAGTGGAGTGTACACCGGGGAGCTGTTTTTT. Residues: CASSGVYTGELFF.

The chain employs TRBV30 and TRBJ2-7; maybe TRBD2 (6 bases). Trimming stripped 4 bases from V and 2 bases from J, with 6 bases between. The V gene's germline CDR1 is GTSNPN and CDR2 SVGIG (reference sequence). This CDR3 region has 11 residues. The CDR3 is CAWTGAYEQYF. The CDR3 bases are TGTGCCTGGACGGGGGCCTACGAGCAGTACTTC.